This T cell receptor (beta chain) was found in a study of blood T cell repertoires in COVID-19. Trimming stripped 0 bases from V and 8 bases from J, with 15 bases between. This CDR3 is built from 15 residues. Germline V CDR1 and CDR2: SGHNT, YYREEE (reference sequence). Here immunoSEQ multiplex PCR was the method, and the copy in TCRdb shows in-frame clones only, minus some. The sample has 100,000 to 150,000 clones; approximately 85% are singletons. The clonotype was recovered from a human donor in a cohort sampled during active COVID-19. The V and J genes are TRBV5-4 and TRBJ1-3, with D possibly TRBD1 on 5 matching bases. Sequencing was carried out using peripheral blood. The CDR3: CASSLAGGAKDTIYF. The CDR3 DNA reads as TGTGCCAGCAGCTTGGCCGGTGGGGCGAAGGACACCATATATTTT.